This T cell receptor beta chain derives from a study of cytomegalovirus exposure and HLA in healthy donors (dated by TCRdb to 2016 to 2017). In the study overall: According to an earlier analysis of 587 of the donors, about 179 million T cells yielded 117 million unique TCR beta sequences and about 300 Gb of sequence data. The study combined high-throughput TCR immunosequencing, statistical association of individual TCRs with disease status, and machine learning to predict cytomegalovirus infection status. A handful of DR-DQ haplotypes were handled as single units for association and clustering because linkage in the cohort was strong. Of the roughly 400 genotyped donors, approximately 80% were placed in the genetic ancestry cluster associated with self-reported Caucasian donors. All discovery cohort repertoires had been generated on a single sequencing platform. The study aimed to test whether cataloging public T cell receptors could reveal signatures of past pathogen exposure. Donor age, sex, ethnicity and CMV serostatus were compiled alongside the repertoire data. HLA typing covered class I and class II loci at four-digit resolution. A separate validation cohort of about 110 different subjects was used in addition to the approximately 700-subject first cohort. The number of typed donors differed by locus: about 629-630 for A, B, C, DRB1 and DQB1; 500 to 550 for DQA1; 606 for DPA1; and around 470 for DPB1. A later genetic analysis took genome-wide SNP genotypes for about 55% of the 666 donors and used that subset as a discovery cohort. To study patterns of TCR occurrence, a later analysis re-analyzed previously published TCR beta repertoires from 650 to 750 donors and added high-resolution HLA genotyping. Among about 400 genotyped donors of the cohort, an average of roughly 230,000 unique TCR beta nucleotide sequences was sequenced per donor, of which about 20% were non-productive. An earlier analysis of 587 of the donors applied high-throughput TCR beta sequencing to assess whether each TCR beta V gene segment acted as functional or pseudogenic. Rather than drawing on any new phenotypic data, the later analysis identified candidate immune exposures from TCR beta sequences and the way those sequences occurred across donors. The study used immunosequencing to profile the T cell repertoires of hundreds of subjects and linked those repertoires to cytomegalovirus serostatus. About 280 gigabases of sequencing data and some 85 million unique TCR sequences were included in an early release covering 550 to 800 HLA-typed donors.

The cohort consisted of fewer than 700 healthy bone marrow donors. Cohort members were all nominally healthy when sampled, although unrecorded immune exposures were likely present. The donor tested CMV seronegative and was one of the 352 seronegative cohort members. Every donor gave a peripheral blood sample, and the peripheral blood mononuclear cells from that sample were used for TCR beta sequencing. Genomic DNA extraction from the blood cell samples was performed with the Qiagen DNeasy Blood Extraction Kit. The library was prepared using the immunoSEQ multiplex PCR assay. A mixture of 60 forward primers for TCR Vbeta segments and 13 reverse primers for TCR Jbeta segments was used in the multiplex PCR. Amplification of the CDR3 region of rearranged TCR beta genes was performed with a multiplex PCR assay on genomic DNA. The amplified TCR beta libraries were sequenced on the Illumina HiSeq System as 87-base-pair reads. Per the source publication's procedure: Across the 670 or so repertoires, a later analysis counted some 80 million unique TCR beta chains, 9.5 million to 12 million of which were shared by at least two donors. To remove PCR and sequencing errors, raw reads were error-corrected and collapsed into unique sequences using a nearest-neighbor algorithm that merged closely related sequences. Alignment of CDR3 sequences to IMGT reference sequences was used to assign V, D and J gene segments. For a sequence to be retained, a match of at least six nucleotides to both a V gene segment and a J gene segment was required. A rearrangement counted as productive if the CDR3 had no stop codons and remained in frame with V and J, and every other rearrangement counted as non-productive. Following IMGT convention, CDR3 was defined as the stretch from the second conserved V-encoded cysteine up to the conserved J-encoded phenylalanine. In an earlier analysis of roughly 580 of the donors, sequences lacking an unambiguous match to a single V gene segment were excluded. An earlier analysis of 587 of the donors called V segments functional above 56.7% productive rearrangements and segregating when the between-donor standard deviation exceeded 5%. To diagnose cytomegalovirus status from the catalog of TCR beta chain sequences, a statistical classification framework was built. V and J gene assignment, in a later analysis, came from comparing TCR nucleotide sequences with IMGT/GENE-DB human TR gene sequences. A later analysis assigned CDR3 sequences and most-parsimonious VDJ recombination scenarios with the TCRdist pipeline. In a later analysis, every TCR beta chain was defined by the combination of its CDR3 amino acid sequence and its V-gene family, and reads without a unique V-gene family were dropped. As a way to deal with suspected cross-contamination and a sequencing artifact, a later analysis dropped under 600 nucleotide sequences that were highly shared and had low generation probability. For each public chain, a later analysis derived a clonal expansion index from normalized ranks of inferred template counts within each repertoire. Generation probabilities in a later analysis came from a VDJ recombination model fitted to out-of-frame rearrangements, and those results were checked against IGoR. A later analysis scored TCR-TCR, TCR-HLA and TCR-CMV co-occurrence with hypergeometric tests, applying a repertoire-size bias correction to TCR pairs. A later analysis estimated false discovery rates by permuting HLA or CMV assignments 20 times. In a later analysis, co-occurring TCRs were grouped using DBSCAN, with TCRdist sequence similarity added in when clustering inside HLA-allele-positive subsets. Repertoires with fewer than 30,000 or more than 120,000 public chains were left out of co-occurrence clustering, as were a handful of repertoires with anomalous nucleotide sharing. Drawn from immuneACCESS, this table holds only the in-frame rearrangements with V and J called that TCRdb kept. Clones are partly lost; checked studies trace under half to an unresolved V gene and leave the rest unexplained. The V and J calls and the clone size are those of that table, but D and trimming were determined from the DNA. The sample table holds approximately 250,000 clones, of which around 80% were seen once. The ten largest make up more than 0.45% of the sample.

The germline V gene gives CDR1 as SGHRS and CDR2 as YFSETQ. V is pared back by 4 bases and J by 1 base, with 11 bases lying between the germline termini. Its CDR3 holds 15 amino acids, cysteine through phenylalanine. Only CDR3 DNA remains: 45 bases, in frame from the first base. Results and caveats for the whole study, not just this receptor: In a later analysis, TCR association rates were found to vary across HLA loci, with the most associated TCRs seen for DRB1 alleles and the fewest for HLA-C alleles. In a later analysis, HLA-associated TCR beta chains were found to be more clonally expanded and to have lower generation probabilities than equally common non-associated chains. Specific HLA alleles were associated with 15,000 to 20,000 TCR beta sequences at a false discovery rate of 0.05 in a later analysis. The authors suggested that the approach could potentially be extended to other disease states and immunological phenotypes. Across donors, most TCR sequences were observed very rarely, whereas some public TCRs were present in many individuals. A later analysis reported that several top co-occurrence clusters appeared linked to parvovirus B19, influenza, CMV and Epstein-Barr virus. Compared with the approximately 670-donor mean, donors in an Asian-associated ancestry cluster had fewer N-insertions in productive TCRs, according to a later genetic analysis. An association between a missense DCLRE1C variant and V-gene and J-gene trimming of TCR beta chains was found in a later genetic analysis and replicated in an independent cohort. In vitro tests confirmed that a few of the cytomegalovirus-associated TCR beta chains recognize cytomegalovirus antigens. A further reported finding was that TCR beta sequences accurately predicted the HLA-A and HLA-B alleles for most subjects in the first cohort. Assigning TCR associations to individual alleles was difficult when HLA alleles, especially DR and DQ, strongly co-occurred. Because HLA typing was missing for some donors at each locus, association tests included only the typed subset. A cluster of highly shared sequence variants was judged likely to represent a technical artifact of the sequencing pipeline. This cohort had only TCR beta chains sequenced, and the lack of alpha or paired-chain data limited which features could be detected. A total of 150 to 200 TCR beta chains were listed by the study as associated with cytomegalovirus. Linkage disequilibrium might explain the correlated functional status among segregating V segments, but an unknown experimental factor could not be excluded. Some IMGT-functional V segments, including TRBV6-2 and TRBV6-3, could not be told apart with the 87-base-pair reads, so those segments were excluded. Over 15 rarely observed V segments, including chromosome 9 orphons, were excluded from the earlier analysis of approximately 600 of the donors because counts were too low. Broadly in line with IMGT annotations, most TCR beta V segments showed up in productive rearrangements about 87% or about 30% of the time in an earlier analysis of several hundred of the donors. CMV serostatus was the only immune exposure information available for the cohort. The presence/absence analyses assumed that sequencing depth was roughly uniform across donors, and that assumption may not be true. The classifier was reported to diagnose cytomegalovirus status with high specificity and sensitivity in both the original and validation cohorts. Most CMV-associated TCR beta chains appeared to be HLA-restricted in a later analysis, and the HLA associations seemed to be driven largely by CMV exposure.

Turning to this clone: The antigen this receptor binds is unknown. Base quality data are lacking; no much larger clone is found one base away.

This TCR was sampled from a boy aged 10-17 years in good health and CMV-seronegative. This chain joins TRBV5-1 to TRBJ2-2; perhaps TRBD2 is the D gene, with 6 bases matching. Sequencing input: PBMCs. The sequence in DNA is TGCGCCAGCAGCCCAAGGCGGGGGAACACCGGGGAGCTGTTTTTT. Translated, this is CASSPRRGNTGELFF.